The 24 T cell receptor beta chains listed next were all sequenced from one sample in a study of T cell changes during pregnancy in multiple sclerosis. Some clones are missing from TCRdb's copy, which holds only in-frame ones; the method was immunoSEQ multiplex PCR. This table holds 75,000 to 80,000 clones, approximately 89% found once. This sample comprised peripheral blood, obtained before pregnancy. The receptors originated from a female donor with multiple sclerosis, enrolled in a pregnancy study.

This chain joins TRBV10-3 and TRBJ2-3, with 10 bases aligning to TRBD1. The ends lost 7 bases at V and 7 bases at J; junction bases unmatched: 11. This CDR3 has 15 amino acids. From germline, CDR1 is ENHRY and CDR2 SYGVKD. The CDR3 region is CAITLGQGEGYTQYF. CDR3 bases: TGTGCCATCACCCTAGGACAGGGGGAGGGATATACGCAGTATTTT.

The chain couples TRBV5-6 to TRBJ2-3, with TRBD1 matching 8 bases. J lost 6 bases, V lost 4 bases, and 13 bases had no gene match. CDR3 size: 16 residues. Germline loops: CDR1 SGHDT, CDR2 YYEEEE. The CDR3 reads CASSPYRQGTSDTQYF. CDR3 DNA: TGTGCCAGCAGCCCCTACCGACAGGGGACGTCGGATACGCAGTATTTT.

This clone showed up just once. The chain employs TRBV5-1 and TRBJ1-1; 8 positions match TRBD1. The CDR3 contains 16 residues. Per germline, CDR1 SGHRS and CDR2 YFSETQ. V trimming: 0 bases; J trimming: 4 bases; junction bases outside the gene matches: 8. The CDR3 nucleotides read TGCGCCAGCAGCTTGGTAGATCAGGGGGCCGGCACTGAAGCTTTCTTT. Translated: CASSLVDQGAGTEAFF.

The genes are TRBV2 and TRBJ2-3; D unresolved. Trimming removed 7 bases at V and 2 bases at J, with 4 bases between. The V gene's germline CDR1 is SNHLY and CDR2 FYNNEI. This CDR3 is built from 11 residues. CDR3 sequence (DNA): TGTGCCAGCACTTACACAGATACGCAGTATTTT. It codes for CASTYTDTQYF.

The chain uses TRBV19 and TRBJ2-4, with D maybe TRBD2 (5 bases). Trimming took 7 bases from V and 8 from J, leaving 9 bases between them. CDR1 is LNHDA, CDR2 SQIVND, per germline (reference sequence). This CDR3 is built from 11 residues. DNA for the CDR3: TGTGCCAGTACGATCGGGGACATTCAGTACTTC. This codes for CASTIGDIQYF.

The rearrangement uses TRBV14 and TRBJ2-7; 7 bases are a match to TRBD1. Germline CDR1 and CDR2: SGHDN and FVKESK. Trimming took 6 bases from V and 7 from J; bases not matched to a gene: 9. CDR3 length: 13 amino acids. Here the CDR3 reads CASSQYARGEQYF. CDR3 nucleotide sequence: TGTGCCAGCAGTCAATATGCCAGGGGGGAGCAGTACTTC.

The CDR3 coding sequence is TGTGCCAGCAGTACGGGAGGGGGCACTGAAGCTTTCTTT. It translates to CASSTGGGTEAFF. J is TRBJ1-1 and V is TRBV9, with D perhaps matching TRBD1 (6 bases). CDR1 is SGDLS and CDR2 is YYNGEE in the germline V gene. The germline V and J ends were trimmed by 5 bases and 4 bases, with 12 bases remaining between them. The CDR3 runs 13 residues.

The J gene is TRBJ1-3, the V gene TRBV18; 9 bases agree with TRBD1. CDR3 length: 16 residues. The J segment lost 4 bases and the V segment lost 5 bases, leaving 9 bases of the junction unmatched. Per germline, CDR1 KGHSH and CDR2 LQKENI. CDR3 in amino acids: CASSYGQGKLGNTIYF. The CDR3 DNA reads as TGTGCCAGCTCATACGGACAGGGGAAGCTCGGAAACACCATATATTTT.

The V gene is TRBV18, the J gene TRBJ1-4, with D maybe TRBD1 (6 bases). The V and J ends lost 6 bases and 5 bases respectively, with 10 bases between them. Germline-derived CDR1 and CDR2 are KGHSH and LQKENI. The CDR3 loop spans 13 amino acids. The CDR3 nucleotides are TGTGCCAGCTCGGGGCAGGGGAATGAAAAACTGTTTTTT. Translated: CASSGQGNEKLFF.

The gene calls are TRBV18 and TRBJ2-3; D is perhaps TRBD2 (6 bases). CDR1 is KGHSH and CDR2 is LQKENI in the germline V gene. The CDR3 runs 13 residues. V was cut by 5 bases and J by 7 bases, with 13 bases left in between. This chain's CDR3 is CASSISGRNTQYF. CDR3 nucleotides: TGTGCCAGCTCAATTTCAGGGAGGAATACGCAGTATTTT.

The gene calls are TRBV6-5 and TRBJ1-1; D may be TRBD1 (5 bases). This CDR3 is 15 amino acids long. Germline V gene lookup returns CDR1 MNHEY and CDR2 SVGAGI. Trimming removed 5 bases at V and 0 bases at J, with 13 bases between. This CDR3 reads CASSPGLSMNTEAFF. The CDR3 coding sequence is TGTGCCAGCAGTCCGGGACTGTCGATGAACACTGAAGCTTTCTTT.

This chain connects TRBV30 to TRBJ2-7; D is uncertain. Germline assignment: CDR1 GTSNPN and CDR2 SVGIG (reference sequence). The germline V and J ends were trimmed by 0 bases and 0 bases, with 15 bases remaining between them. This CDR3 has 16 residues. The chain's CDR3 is CAWSVYRGSGSYEQYF. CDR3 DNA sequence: TGTGCCTGGAGTGTATACCGTGGGTCAGGCTCCTACGAGCAGTACTTC.

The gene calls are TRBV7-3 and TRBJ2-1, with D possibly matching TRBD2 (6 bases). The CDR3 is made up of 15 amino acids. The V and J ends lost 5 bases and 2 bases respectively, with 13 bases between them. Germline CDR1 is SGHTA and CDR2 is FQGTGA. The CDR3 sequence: CASSPPGTAYNEQFF. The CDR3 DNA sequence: TGTGCCAGCAGCCCCCCAGGGACTGCCTACAATGAGCAGTTCTTC.

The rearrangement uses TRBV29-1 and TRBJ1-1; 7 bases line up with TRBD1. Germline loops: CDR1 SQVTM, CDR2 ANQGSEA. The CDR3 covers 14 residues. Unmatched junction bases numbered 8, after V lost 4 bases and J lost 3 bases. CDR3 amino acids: CSVASGGYDTEAFF. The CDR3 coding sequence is TGCAGCGTTGCTTCAGGGGGTTATGACACTGAAGCTTTCTTT.

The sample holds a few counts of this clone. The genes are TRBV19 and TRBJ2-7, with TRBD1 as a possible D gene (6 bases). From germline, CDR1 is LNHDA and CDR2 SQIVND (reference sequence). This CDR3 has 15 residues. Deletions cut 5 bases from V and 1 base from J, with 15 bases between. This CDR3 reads CASSSSPGVSYEQYF. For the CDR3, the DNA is TGTGCCAGTAGTTCCTCCCCAGGGGTTTCCTACGAGCAGTACTTC.

CDR3 sequence: CASSLGTVPYNEQFF. DNA of the CDR3: TGTGCCAGCAGCTTGGGGACAGTCCCCTACAATGAGCAGTTCTTC. This rearrangement joins TRBV7-9 to TRBJ2-1, with TRBD1 matching 7 bases. The CDR3 is 15 amino acids. Germline CDR1 and CDR2: SEHNR and FQNEAQ (reference sequence). V shed 3 bases and J 2 bases; nucleotides not matched to a gene: 4.

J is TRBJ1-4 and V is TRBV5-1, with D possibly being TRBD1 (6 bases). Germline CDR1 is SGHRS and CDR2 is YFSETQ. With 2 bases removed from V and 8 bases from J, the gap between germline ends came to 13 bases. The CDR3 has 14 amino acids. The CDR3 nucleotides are TGCGCCAGCAGCTTTATAGGGGGTAGCGAAAAACTGTTTTTT. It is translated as CASSFIGGSEKLFF. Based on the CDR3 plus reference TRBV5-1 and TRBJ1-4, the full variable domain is KAGVTQTPRYLIKTRGQQVTLSCSPISGHRSVSWYQQTPGQGLQFLFEYFSETQRNKGNFPGRFSGRQFSNSRSEMNVSTLELGDSALYLCASSFIGGSEKLFFGSGTQLSVL.

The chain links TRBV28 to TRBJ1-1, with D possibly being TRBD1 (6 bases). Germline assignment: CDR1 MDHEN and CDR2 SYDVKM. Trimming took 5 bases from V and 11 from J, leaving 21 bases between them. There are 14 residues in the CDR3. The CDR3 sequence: CASSPHQGTYRAFF. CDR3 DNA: TGTGCCAGCAGTCCCCACCAGGGGACGTACAGGGCTTTCTTT.

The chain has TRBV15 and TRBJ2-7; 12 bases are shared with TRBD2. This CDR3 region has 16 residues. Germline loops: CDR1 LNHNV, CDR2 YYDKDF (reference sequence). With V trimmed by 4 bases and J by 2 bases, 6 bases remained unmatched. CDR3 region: CATSTYTSGGTYEQYF. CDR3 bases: TGTGCCACCAGCACATACACTAGCGGGGGGACCTACGAGCAGTACTTC.

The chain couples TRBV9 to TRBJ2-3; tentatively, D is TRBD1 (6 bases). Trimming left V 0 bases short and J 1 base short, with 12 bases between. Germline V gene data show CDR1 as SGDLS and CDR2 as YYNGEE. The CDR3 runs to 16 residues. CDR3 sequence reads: CASSVGSRGGTDTQYF. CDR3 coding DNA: TGTGCCAGCAGCGTAGGAAGCAGGGGAGGCACAGATACGCAGTATTTT.

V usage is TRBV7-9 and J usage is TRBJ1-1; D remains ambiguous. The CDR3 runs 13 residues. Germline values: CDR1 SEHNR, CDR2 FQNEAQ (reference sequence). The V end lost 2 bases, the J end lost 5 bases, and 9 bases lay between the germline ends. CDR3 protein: CASSLPDGTEAFF. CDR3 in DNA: TGTGCCAGCAGCTTACCCGACGGGACTGAAGCTTTCTTT.

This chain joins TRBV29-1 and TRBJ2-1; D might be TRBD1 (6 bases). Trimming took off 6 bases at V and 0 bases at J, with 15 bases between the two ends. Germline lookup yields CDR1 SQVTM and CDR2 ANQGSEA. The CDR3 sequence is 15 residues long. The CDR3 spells CSVGTGTGSYNEQFF. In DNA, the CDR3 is TGCAGCGTCGGCACAGGGACGGGCTCCTACAATGAGCAGTTCTTC.

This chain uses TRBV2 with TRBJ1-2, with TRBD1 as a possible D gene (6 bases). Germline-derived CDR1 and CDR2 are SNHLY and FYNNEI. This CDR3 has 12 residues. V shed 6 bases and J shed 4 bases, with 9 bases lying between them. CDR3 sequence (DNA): TGTGCCAGCAGCGGACAGAGCTATGGCTACACCTTC. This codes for CASSGQSYGYTF. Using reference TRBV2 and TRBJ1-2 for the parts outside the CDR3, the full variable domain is EPEVTQTPSHQVTQMGQEVILRCVPISNHLYFYWYRQILGQKVEFLVSFYNNEISEKSEIFDDQFSVERPDGSNFTLKIRSTKLEDSAMYFCASSGQSYGYTFGSGTRLTVV.

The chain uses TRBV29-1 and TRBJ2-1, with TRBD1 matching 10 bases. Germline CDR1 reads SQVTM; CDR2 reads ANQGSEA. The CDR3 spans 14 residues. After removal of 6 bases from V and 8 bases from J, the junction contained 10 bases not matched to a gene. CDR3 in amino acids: CSVRGGTGVDEQFF. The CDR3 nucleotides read TGCAGCGTCCGGGGCGGGACAGGGGTCGATGAGCAGTTCTTC.